A single sample gave rise to the 8 T cell receptor beta chains below, sequenced in a study of blood T cell repertoires in COVID-19. The data were produced by immunoSEQ multiplex PCR, yet TCRdb's version contains in-frame clones alone and is incomplete. Of around 99,000 clones listed, around 90% were seen once; the top ten hold under 1.5%. The specimen was peripheral blood. The receptors were sampled from a woman under 40 with acute or convalescent COVID-19.

The genes are TRBV18 and TRBJ1-1; D is unresolved. The germline V gene encodes CDR1 KGHSH and CDR2 LQKENI. Trimming removed 1 base from V and 4 bases from J, with 7 bases in between. The CDR3 covers 13 residues. The CDR3 protein is CASSPQGGTEAFF. DNA for the CDR3: TGTGCCAGCTCACCACAAGGAGGCACTGAAGCTTTCTTT.

The V gene is TRBV28, the J gene TRBJ2-3; 14 bases match TRBD2. Germline V gene sequence: CDR1 MDHEN, CDR2 SYDVKM. V trimming: 4 bases; J trimming: 1 base; junction bases outside the gene matches: 4. This CDR3 contains 17 residues. CDR3 region: CASSYAGLAGGTDTQYF. Written as DNA, the CDR3 is TGTGCCAGCAGTTATGCGGGACTAGCGGGGGGCACAGATACGCAGTATTTT.

The chain joins TRBV4-2 to TRBJ1-2; TRBD1 might be the D (5 bases). The V gene's germline CDR1 is LGHNA and CDR2 YNFKEQ. The V gene lost 4 bases and the J gene lost 2 bases, with 11 bases spanning the gap. CDR3 size: 14 residues. This CDR3 is CASSLRGGNYGYTF. CDR3 DNA: TGTGCCAGCAGCCTTAGGGGCGGCAACTATGGCTACACCTTC.

This clone was found a few times. In DNA form, the CDR3 reads TGTGCCATCAGTGAGTCGAGACGTCGTCGGGTAACAGATACGCAGTATTTT. Protein sequence: CAISESRRRRVTDTQYF. The rearrangement links TRBV10-3 to TRBJ2-3; D is uncertain. Trimming cost V 0 bases and J 3 bases, with 16 bases left between them. Germline CDR1 is ENHRY and CDR2 is SYGVKD. This CDR3 contains 17 residues.

The V call is TRBV28, the J call TRBJ1-2; 11 nucleotides agree with TRBD1. CDR1 and CDR2 from the germline V gene are MDHEN and SYDVKM. After removal of 8 bases from V and 6 bases from J, the junction contained 8 bases not matched to a gene. This CDR3 has 14 amino acids. The CDR3 here is CASAAGQGVNGYTF. The CDR3 DNA follows: TGTGCCAGCGCCGCGGGACAGGGGGTAAATGGCTACACCTTC.

The chain has TRBV21-1 and TRBJ1-6; the table's D call, TRBD1, was not checked against the DNA. TRBV21-1 is a pseudogene segment. This CDR3 has 12 residues. The CDR3 DNA reads as TGTGCCAGCAGCGGACAGGGAGGCGCCCTCCACTTT. This sequence encodes CASSGQGGALHF.

The chain employs TRBV6-2 or TRBV6-3 and TRBJ1-2; a possible D gene is TRBD1 (5 bases). Trimming pared 8 bases from V and 2 bases from J, leaving 15 bases between. The CDR3 is made up of 14 amino acids. CDR1 is MNHEY and CDR2 is SVGEGT in the germline V gene. For the CDR3, the DNA is TGTGCCAGCCGCCCGGGCAGGGCCAACTATGGCTACACCTTC. Amino acids: CASRPGRANYGYTF.

This chain links TRBV9 with TRBJ2-1; weak D call: TRBD2 (6 bases). The germline V gene has CDR1 SGDLS and CDR2 YYNGEE. Trimming shortened V by 1 base and J by 0 bases, and 11 bases separated the two germline ends. This CDR3 has 16 residues. The DNA for the CDR3 is TGTGCCAGCAGCGTAAGCGGGCTAAGCTCCTACAATGAGCAGTTCTTC. It specifies CASSVSGLSSYNEQFF.